Sequencing of this TCR beta chain was carried out in a study of blood T cell repertoires in COVID-19. Across the whole study: The United States, Italy and Spain were the sources of the acute and convalescent COVID-19 samples.

The Seattle patients joined while their infection was active and were tracked longitudinally afterward. The CDR3 extends over 15 amino acids. Germline V gives CDR1 SGHRS, CDR2 YFSETQ. The V gene end was trimmed by 3 bases and the J gene end by 7 bases; junction bases not matched to a gene: 7. Per the original data handling: Amplifying reference gene primers gave estimates of nucleated cell counts. TCRdb's table, derived via immunoSEQ multiplex PCR, lists solely in-frame clones and lacks some. V, J and clone size are taken as reported in that table, and D and trimming were inferred from the DNA itself. The data contain around 80,000 clones, almost 85% of them singletons.

This chain connects TRBV5-1 to TRBJ2-1; 10 positions agree with TRBD2. The sequencing sample was made of peripheral blood. The receptor's source is a man aged 50-60 years with COVID-19, enrolled during active disease. The CDR3 DNA follows: TGCGCCAGCAGCTCTGGGACTAGCGATTATAATGAGCAGTTCTTC. Amino acid sequence: CASSSGTSDYNEQFF.